Reported below is one T cell receptor beta chain. The sample originates from a study of PD-L1 blockade in urothelial cancer. Study as a whole: At 3 weeks after treatment start (second dose) and again at 6 weeks, blood was analyzed.

Sequencing was performed with immunoSEQ multiplex PCR; in TCRdb, only in-frame clones are kept and a portion is missing. Found here are 35,000 to 45,000 clones, 70% to 85% of them singletons; the top ten hold about 2.9%. The CDR3 has 13 residues. V was cut by 6 bases and J by 8 bases, with 13 bases left in between. The germline V gene encodes CDR1 MNHEY and CDR2 SVGAGI. Sequencing was performed on PBMCs, taken around atezolizumab (anti-PD-L1) treatment. The source of this sequence is a man between 65 and 85 years old with urothelial cancer. The chain is built from TRBV6-5 and TRBJ1-4; D uncertain. This chain's CDR3 is CASSYRGEEKLFF. DNA for the CDR3: TGTGCCAGCAGCTACCGTGGGGAGGAAAAACTGTTTTTT.